The present T cell receptor beta chain was sequenced within a study of T cell responses to AZD1222 COVID-19 vaccine (dated by TCRdb to the early 2020s). About the investigation overall: AZD1222 recipients with second doses at about 4 weeks or about 12 weeks were pooled, because spike-specific TCR depth and breadth did not differ between schedules. TCR sequencing covered 233 trial participants: about 210 given two doses of AZD1222 and about 26 given two doses of MenACWY control vaccine. Trial participants were enrolled by age into 18-55, 56-69 and 70-plus year subgroups, with 148, 28 and 57 TCR-sequenced participants respectively.

Deletion took 3 bases off V and 1 base off J, with a span of 7 bases between the germline ends. Counted from cysteine to phenylalanine, this CDR3 has 13 amino acids. Of the read, only the CDR3 DNA is kept; its 39 bases are in frame from base 1. The germline V gene gives CDR1 as MNHEY and CDR2 as SVGAGI. The CDR3 regions of human TCRbeta chains were analyzed by immunosequencing. In the paper's pipeline: TCRs in the repertoires were matched against a reference library of SARS-CoV-2-specific TCRs that had been generated with the MIRA antigen-specificity platform. Breadth was defined as the fraction of unique TCRs that were SARS-CoV-2-associated. Depth was defined as the fraction of total T cells that were SARS-CoV-2-associated. Using the MIRA data, each spike-specific TCR was assigned both to the spike region to which the TCR was reactive and to a CD4 or CD8 class. Log10-transformed breadth and depth values were compared by one-way ANOVA with Sidak's multiple comparisons tests. Held by TCRdb, this immuneACCESS table contains in-frame sequences only and omits some clones. Under half of the omission traces to an unresolved V gene where checked; the cause of the rest is unknown. That table furnishes V, J and clone size, whereas the DNA furnished D and trimming. For this sample there are some 110,000 clones; roughly 93% appear just once. Under 3.5% of the sample is held by the ten biggest clonotypes.

As for this clone: Its antigen remains unidentified. No much larger clonotype is one base removed from it; base qualities were not supplied. The sample carries other DNA sequences with the same CDR3.

What the authors observed across the whole study: Reportedly, close to half of the unique spike-specific TCRs recognized epitopes lying outside the regions that are mutated in the B.1.351 and B.1.1.7 variants. A significant rise in spike-specific TCR breadth and depth was observed after two AZD1222 doses relative to day 0 and relative to MenACWY recipients. Because no day 14 peak-response samples were available, the repertoires could be characterized only after the peak T cell response. Participants were mostly white British and included more females than males, and it was suggested by the authors that clonal diversity may have been underestimated. The vaccine-associated CD4 TCRs covered the entire spike protein, and the dominant responses fell in regions 160-218 and 743-854. Conclusions about previously exposed vaccinees were limited because only a handful of AZD1222 recipients were SARS-CoV-2 seropositive at baseline. In the small 56-69-year group, the increase in depth fell short of significance, most likely because of low power.

Explained via the paper, the time point label denotes: baseline before first vaccination. Vaccinee samples were obtained from the UK trials COV001 and COV002, which included a single-blind randomized controlled phase 2/3 trial of AZD1222 (ChAdOx1 nCoV-19) in healthy adults. Trial participant PBMC samples were collected at day 0 and day 28 after the second dose for TCRbeta chain sequencing. The receptor comes from an adult in good health. In this chain, TRBV6-5 is recombined with TRBJ2-7; confidence is insufficient to name the D gene. The sample was peripheral blood, taken on day 0 of AZD1222 vaccination. The CDR3: CASSYSASYEQYF. DNA sequence: TGTGCCAGCAGTTATTCGGCTTCCTACGAGCAGTACTTC.